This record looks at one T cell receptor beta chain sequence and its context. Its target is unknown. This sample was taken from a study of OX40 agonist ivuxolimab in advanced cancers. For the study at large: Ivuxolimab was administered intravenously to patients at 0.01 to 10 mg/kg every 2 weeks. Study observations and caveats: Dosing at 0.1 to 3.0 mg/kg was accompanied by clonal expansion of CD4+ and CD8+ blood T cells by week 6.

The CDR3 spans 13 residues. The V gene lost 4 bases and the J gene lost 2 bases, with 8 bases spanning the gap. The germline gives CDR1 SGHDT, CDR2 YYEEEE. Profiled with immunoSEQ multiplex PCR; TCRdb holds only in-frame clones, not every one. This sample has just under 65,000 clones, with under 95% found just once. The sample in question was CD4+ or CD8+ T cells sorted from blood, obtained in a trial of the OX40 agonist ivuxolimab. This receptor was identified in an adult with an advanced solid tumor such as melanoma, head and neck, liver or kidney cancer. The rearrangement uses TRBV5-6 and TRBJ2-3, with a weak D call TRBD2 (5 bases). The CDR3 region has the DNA TGTGCCAGCAGCCGGGATTTCACAGATACGCAGTATTTT. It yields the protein CASSRDFTDTQYF.